This record looks at one T cell receptor beta chain sequence and its context. The data belong to a study of regulatory T cells in long-lasting Graves disease. Whole-study context: The antithyroid drugs taken by newly diagnosed Graves' patients had been used for under 3 months.

As for time point: newly diagnosed GD, antithyroid drugs for less than 3 months. RNA from PBMCs was the source of the TCR library. Arm-PCR with iRepertoire HTBI primers amplified the CDR3 regions for these TCR beta libraries. TCRdb reanalysed the multiplex PCR reads using MiXCR and keeps one entry per CDR3 protein. The data show fewer than 350,000 distinct CDR3 sequences, with under 20% seen just once and about 36% held by the top ten. The CDR3 is made up of 13 amino acids. Trimming pared 0 bases from V and 4 bases from J, leaving 7 bases between. Germline CDR1 and CDR2: LGHNA and YNFKEQ. The genes are TRBV4-2 and TRBJ2-7; the D is unclear. The sequencing here drew on peripheral blood mononuclear cells (PBMCs), taken at new diagnosis, from a patient treated with antithyroid drugs. This receptor was taken from a female donor with Graves disease. In DNA, the CDR3 is TGTGCCAGCAGCCAAGAAATAACTTACGAGCAGTACTTC. Its translation: CASSQEITYEQYF.